Listed below are T cell receptor beta chains from one sample, sequenced in a study of fetal regulatory T cell absence and autoimmunity. Measured with immunoSEQ multiplex PCR; TCRdb has only the in-frame clones, and not every one. The table shows 95,000 to 100,000 clones, with 60% to 80% occurring only once. Sequencing used pancreas tissue. The source is a male donor with IPEX syndrome. Both conserved end residues are trimmed from each CDR3. Size is omitted from some rows. Given values are once, few, many or a class for expanded clones.

j_gene: TRBJ2-3
v_gene: TRBV6-4
abundance: NA
CDR3aa: ASSEPYRAGVTDTQY

j_gene: TRBJ2-7
v_gene: TRBV4-2
abundance: few
CDR3aa: ASSQGDSGSLVYEQY

j_gene: TRBJ2-1
v_gene: TRBV11-3
abundance: once
CDR3aa: ASSLFRGPSRQF

j_gene: TRBJ2-1
v_gene: TRBV7-6
abundance: few
CDR3aa: ASSLEHLAGVYNEQF

j_gene: TRBJ2-7
v_gene: TRBV2
abundance: NA
CDR3aa: ASRTSVYYEQY

j_gene: TRBJ2-1
v_gene: TRBV12-5
abundance: NA
CDR3aa: ASGSSLSGQGGNEQF

j_gene: TRBJ2-7
v_gene: TRBV9
abundance: NA
CDR3aa: ASSPRRTGLSYEQY

j_gene: TRBJ1-1
v_gene: TRBV6-4
abundance: NA
CDR3aa: ASSDPDGNTEAF

j_gene: TRBJ1-2
v_gene: TRBV4-3
abundance: NA
CDR3aa: ASSQDRAYGYT

j_gene: TRBJ1-5
v_gene: TRBV5-6
abundance: NA
CDR3aa: ASSLPQAGGNYSNQPQH

j_gene: TRBJ2-5
v_gene: TRBV13
abundance: NA
CDR3aa: ASSSGLAGGPEETQY

j_gene: TRBJ2-1
v_gene: TRBV27
abundance: few
CDR3aa: ASSLSAVGEQF

j_gene: TRBJ2-3
v_gene: TRBV4-2
abundance: NA
CDR3aa: ASSQDSDSGRITDTQY

j_gene: TRBJ1-1
v_gene: TRBV6-5
abundance: NA
CDR3aa: ASTRGVDTEAF

j_gene: TRBJ1-5
v_gene: TRBV5-3
abundance: NA
CDR3aa: ARTPAGNSNQPQH